This is a list of T cell receptor beta chains from one sample in a study of OX40 agonist ivuxolimab in advanced cancers. TCRdb keeps only in-frame clones here, not all; method: immunoSEQ multiplex PCR. The repertoire consists of about 66,000 clones, with about 84% occurring once and the leading ten covering about 0.68%. Sequences were derived from CD4+ or CD8+ T cells sorted from blood, sampled in a trial of the OX40 agonist ivuxolimab. These receptors originate from an adult with an advanced solid tumor such as melanoma, head and neck, liver or kidney cancer. Each CDR3 is given with its conserved first and last residue. The D gene is left open where the match is weak. Some rows have no size entry. The others give once, few or many, or a class for an expanded clone.

TRBJ2-5 | . | TRBV19 | . | TGTGCCAGTCCCTTACGGTTTATTCAAGAGACCCAGTACTTC | CASPLRFIQETQYF
TRBJ2-7 | . | TRBV5-1 | . | TGCGCCAGCAGCCCCGAGGGGGTCCCGTTAAGGTACTTC | CASSPEGVPLRYF
TRBJ1-3 | . | TRBV10-2 | . | TGCGCCAGCAGGCTAGCCGGATCTGGAAACACCATATATTTT | CASRLAGSGNTIYF
TRBJ1-1 | . | TRBV5-1 | . | TGCGCCAGCAGCCCACAGGCCCTCGGCGGCACTGAAGCTTTCTTT | CASSPQALGGTEAFF
TRBJ2-3 | TRBD1 | TRBV11-2 | . | TGTGCCAGCAGCCCTCTCACAGGGGCTAGCACAGATACGCAGTATTTT | CASSPLTGASTDTQYF
TRBJ2-3 | . | TRBV4-1 | . | TGCGCCAGCAGCCAAGGTGAGGGGTCCACAGATACGCAGTATTTT | CASSQGEGSTDTQYF
TRBJ2-1 | . | TRBV11-2 | . | TGTGCCAGCAGCTTAGCGTTTGAGCAGTTCTTC | CASSLAFEQFF
TRBJ2-1 | . | TRBV2 | . | TGTGCAGTAACTAGTTACAATGAGCAGTTCTTC | CAVTSYNEQFF
TRBJ2-3 | . | TRBV19 | few | TGTGCCAGTAGTTACAGGGCGAGCACAGATACGCAGTATTTT | CASSYRASTDTQYF
TRBJ2-6 | TRBD2 | TRBV11-3 | . | TGTGCCAGCAGCGGGGGGGATAGCTCTGGGGCCAACGTCCTGACTTTC | CASSGGDSSGANVLTF
TRBJ1-5 | . | TRBV6-4 | . | TGTGCCAGAAATCCAATCCTGGGGTTAGGTCAGCCCCAGCATTTT | CARNPILGLGQPQHF
TRBJ1-1 | . | TRBV12-5 | . | TGTGCTAGTTCGGGGACCATGAACACTGAAGCTTTCTTT | CASSGTMNTEAFF
TRBJ2-1 | . | TRBV6-6 | . | TGTGCCAGCACCTACAATGGGATCCAAAACTACAATGAGCAGTTCTTC | CASTYNGIQNYNEQFF
TRBJ2-3 | . | TRBV7-2 | . | TGTGCCAGCAGCTTAAAGTCTGCTGAGGCGCAGTATTTT | CASSLKSAEAQYF
TRBJ1-1 | . | TRBV4-2 | . | TGTGCCAGCAGCTTGAATGGGTTGTACGAAGCTTTCTTT | CASSLNGLYEAFF
TRBJ1-2 | . | TRBV6-6 | . | TGTGCCAGCAGCCAACCCTTATCCCTCTATGGCTATACCTTC | CASSQPLSLYGYTF
TRBJ2-2 | . | TRBV7-9 | . | TGTGCCAGCAGCTTACGGGGCGGCGGGGAGCTGTTTTTT | CASSLRGGGELFF
TRBJ1-2 | . | TRBV27 | few | TGTGCCAGCAGTGGGGGTTTGGCGGATGGAGGCTACACCTTC | CASSGGLADGGYTF
TRBJ1-1 | TRBD1 | TRBV7-3 | . | TGTGCCAGCAGCTTAAGAGGCGGGGACAGGGAAGCTTTCTTT | CASSLRGGDREAFF
TRBJ1-2 | . | TRBV19 | . | TGTGCCACTAGGGCGGGGAACTATGGCTACACCTTC | CATRAGNYGYTF
TRBJ1-1 | . | TRBV2 | . | TGTGCCAGCAGGCTTCGGGACATATCACGTGAAGCTTTCTTT | CASRLRDISREAFF
TRBJ1-1 | . | TRBV5-6 | . | TGTGCCAGCAGCTTGGTGGGGGCAGGGAACACTGAAGCTTTCTTT | CASSLVGAGNTEAFF
TRBJ2-1 | . | TRBV9 | . | TGTGCCAGCAGCCCCGGGGAAGGGATTGAAGGGTTAAGCTCCTACAATGAGCAGTTCTTC | CASSPGEGIEGLSSYNEQFF
TRBJ2-3 | . | TRBV6-1 | . | TGTGCCAGCAGTGTGCCTAGCTCCGAGGGCACAGATACGCAGTATTTT | CASSVPSSEGTDTQYF
TRBJ1-5 | . | TRBV12-5 | . | TGTGCTAGTGGTTTGGTACTGGGGGCAGGGGTGGGCAATCAGCCCCAGCATTTT | CASGLVLGAGVGNQPQHF
TRBJ1-1 | . | TRBV5-1 | . | TGCGCCAGCAGCTTGGTACAGGGCATGAACACTGAAGCTTTCTTT | CASSLVQGMNTEAFF
TRBJ2-3 | . | TRBV18 | . | TGTGCCAGCTCACCATCGAGGGCAGATACGCAGTATTTT | CASSPSRADTQYF
TRBJ1-4 | . | TRBV19 | . | TGTGCCAGTTCCGACAGAGCAACAACTAATGAAAAACTGTTTTTT | CASSDRATTNEKLFF
TRBJ1-1 | . | TRBV7-3 | . | TGTGCCAGCAGCCCTCGGAAGAACACTGAAGCTTTCTTT | CASSPRKNTEAFF
TRBJ2-1 | . | TRBV20-1 | . | TGCAGTGCCGGTTCTCACAATGAGCAGTTCTTC | CSAGSHNEQFF
TRBJ1-1 | . | TRBV6-4 | . | TGTGCCAGCAGTGACTCAGGGTCGGGGACTGAAGCTTTCTTT | CASSDSGSGTEAFF
TRBJ1-6 | . | TRBV5-5 | . | TGTGCCAGCAGCCCCGGGTCCAGCAACAATTCACCCCTCCACTTT | CASSPGSSNNSPLHF
TRBJ1-5 | . | TRBV6-5 | . | TGTGCCAGCAGTTACTCTCAGGGTAATCAGCCCCAGCATTTT | CASSYSQGNQPQHF
TRBJ2-4 | . | TRBV15 | . | TGTGCCACCAGCAGAGATACAGGGGCCAAAAACATTCAGTACTTC | CATSRDTGAKNIQYF
TRBJ2-7 | TRBD2 | TRBV5-1 | few | TGCGCCAGCAGCTTGGTAGCGGGGGGACCGTACGAGCAGTACTTC | CASSLVAGGPYEQYF
TRBJ1-6 | . | TRBV27 | . | TGTGCCAGCAGTTTTAACGGTGGGAGTTACAGTTCTAGCTCCTATAATTCACCCCTCCACTTT | CASSFNGGSYSSSSYNSPLHF
TRBJ1-1 | . | TRBV12-1 | . | TGTGCCAGCAGCTCTACCGTGACAGGGGCCCGAATATGGACTGAAGCTTTCTTT | CASSSTVTGARIWTEAFF
TRBJ2-4 | . | TRBV7-9 | . | TGTGCCAGCAGCCGGGCCTTCATTAACATTCAGTACTTC | CASSRAFINIQYF
TRBJ1-1 | . | TRBV5-1 | . | TGCGCCAGCAGCTTGTCCCGGGGTGAAGCTTTCTTT | CASSLSRGEAFF
TRBJ1-1 | . | TRBV29-1 | . | TGCAGCGTTGGTGGGCAGGCCGCTGAAGCTTTCTTT | CSVGGQAAEAFF
TRBJ2-7 | . | TRBV6-5 | . | TGTGCCAGCAGTTACTCGATTCCGGACAGAAACTACGAGCAGTACTTC | CASSYSIPDRNYEQYF
TRBJ1-1 | . | TRBV19 | . | TGTGCCAGTAGTACCTACAGGAACACTGAAGCTTTCTTT | CASSTYRNTEAFF
TRBJ1-1 | TRBD1 | TRBV11-2 | once | TGTGCCAGCAGCTGGGGGGACAGTTCGAACACTGAAGCTTTCTTT | CASSWGDSSNTEAFF